This TCR beta chain came from a study of CD8 T cells in ankylosing spondylitis. Via MiXCR, TCRdb re-called the 5' RACE reads, giving one row per CDR3 protein. Of more than 150,000 distinct CDR3 sequences detected, 15% to 20% appear once; the ten largest clones hold around 4.5%. This clonotype came up many times. Germline CDR1 is LGHDT and CDR2 is YNNKEL (reference sequence). V dropped 1 base and J dropped 3 bases, with 2 bases sitting between them. The CDR3 covers 12 residues. This chain joins TRBV3-1 and TRBJ2-3; D gene uncertain. The sequenced material came from blood, either unsorted or a sorted T cell fraction (not recorded which). This clonotype was obtained from a male donor between 5 and 29 years old with ankylosing spondylitis or in good health (not recorded which). The DNA for the CDR3 is TGTGCCAGCAGCCAAGTTACAGATACGCAGTATTTT. It codes for CASSQVTDTQYF.